Following are 9 T cell receptor beta chains from one sample sequenced in a study of PD-L1 blockade in urothelial cancer. The data were produced by immunoSEQ multiplex PCR, yet TCRdb's version contains in-frame clones alone and is incomplete. The sample holds about 70,000 clones, around 84% seen once. This sample comprised PBMCs, obtained around atezolizumab (anti-PD-L1) treatment. These TCRs come from a man between 70 and 80 years old with urothelial cancer.

The CDR3 reads CASSVDSGAGTDTQYF. The CDR3 bases are TGTGCCAGCAGCGTAGATTCCGGGGCGGGGACAGATACGCAGTATTTT. The rearrangement uses TRBV9 and TRBJ2-3; a weak D match, TRBD2 (6 bases). The germline V gene has CDR1 SGDLS and CDR2 YYNGEE. V lost 0 bases to trimming and J lost 3 bases, with 14 bases between them. The CDR3 is 16 residues long.

This clone has a count of ten or more. This chain uses TRBV27 with TRBJ1-2, with TRBD1 identical over 7 bases. CDR3 length: 13 amino acids. V trimming: 11 bases; J trimming: 5 bases; junction bases outside the gene matches: 11. The germline CDR1 and CDR2 sequences are MNHEY and SMNVEV (reference sequence). Here the CDR3 DNA reads TGTGCCTCGAGGCCTCAGGGGGAGTATGGCTACACCTTC. Protein: CASRPQGEYGYTF.

This clone was observed a few times. This same CDR3 is encoded by further DNA sequences in the sample. The rearrangement uses TRBV19 and TRBJ1-1; D is uncertain. V dropped 3 bases and J dropped 2 bases, with 7 bases sitting between them. CDR1 and CDR2 from the germline V gene are LNHDA and SQIVND (reference sequence). The CDR3 is 13 amino acids. The CDR3 bases are TGTGCCAGTAGTATTAATAGAAACACTGAAGCTTTCTTT. It specifies CASSINRNTEAFF.

This chain uses TRBV19 with TRBJ2-7, with 8 bases fitting TRBD2. CDR1 and CDR2 from the germline V gene are LNHDA and SQIVND (reference sequence). This CDR3 has 17 residues. V lost 3 bases to trimming and J lost 1 base; unmatched junction nucleotides: 11. The CDR3 sequence: CASSMVPSSGFSYEQYF. The CDR3 nucleotides are TGTGCCAGTAGTATGGTCCCTTCTAGCGGGTTTTCCTACGAGCAGTACTTC.

V gene TRBV15 combines with J gene TRBJ1-4, with TRBD1 matching over 8 bases. Germline loops: CDR1 LNHNV, CDR2 YYDKDF (reference sequence). There are 17 residues in the CDR3. V lost 0 bases to trimming and J lost 4 bases; unmatched junction nucleotides: 7. The CDR3 sequence is CATSRDEQGASNEKLFF. The CDR3 DNA sequence: TGTGCCACCAGCAGAGATGAGCAGGGGGCTAGTAATGAAAAACTGTTTTTT.

V usage is TRBV29-1 and J usage is TRBJ2-3; 8 nucleotides line up with TRBD2. Germline CDR1 is SQVTM and CDR2 is ANQGSEA. There are 13 residues in the CDR3. J was trimmed by 3 bases and V by 7 bases; bases with no gene match: 6. Here the CDR3 DNA reads TGCAGCGCCCGGGAGGGGAGGACAGATACGCAGTATTTT. Translation gives CSAREGRTDTQYF.

This sequence joins TRBV5-1 and TRBJ2-1; 9 bases are a match to TRBD2. With 4 bases clipped from V and 8 bases from J, the junction kept 7 bases outside the gene matches. Germline CDR1 and CDR2: SGHRS and YFSETQ. The CDR3 loop spans 14 amino acids. The CDR3 region has the DNA TGCGCCAGCAGCAGCGGGGGGTGGGGCGATGAGCAGTTCTTC. Its protein product is CASSSGGWGDEQFF.

V gene TRBV28 combines with J gene TRBJ2-3; the match to TRBD2 covers 13 bases. The germline CDR1 and CDR2 sequences are MDHEN and SYDVKM. The CDR3 sequence is 15 residues long. V lost 4 bases to trimming and J lost 4 bases; unmatched junction nucleotides: 2. Written as DNA, the CDR3 is TGTGCCAGCAGTTGGACTAGCGGGAGCCCAGATACGCAGTATTTT. This translates into CASSWTSGSPDTQYF.

CDR3 in amino acids: CASSLRAGAYEQYF. The CDR3 nucleotides are TGTGCCAGCAGCTTGAGAGCGGGAGCCTACGAGCAGTACTTC. The chain has TRBV5-4 and TRBJ2-7; TRBD2 matches at 8 bases. J lost 2 bases, V lost 1 base, and 2 bases had no gene match. The CDR3 contains 14 residues. Germline V gene sequence: CDR1 SGHNT, CDR2 YYREEE (reference sequence).